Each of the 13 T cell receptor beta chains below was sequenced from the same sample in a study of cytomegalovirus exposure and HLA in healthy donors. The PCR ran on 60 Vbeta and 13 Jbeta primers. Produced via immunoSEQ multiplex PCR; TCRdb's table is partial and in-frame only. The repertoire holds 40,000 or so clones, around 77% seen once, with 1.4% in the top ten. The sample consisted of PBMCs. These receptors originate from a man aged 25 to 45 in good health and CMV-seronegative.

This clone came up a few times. The CDR3 bases are TGTGCCAGCAGTTACGGGACAGGGGAGGGCGACGAGCAGTACTTC. Amino acids: CASSYGTGEGDEQYF. The genes are TRBV6-5 and TRBJ2-7; 10 nucleotides align to TRBD1. Per the germline V gene, CDR1 is MNHEY and CDR2 is SVGAGI. The length of the CDR3 is 15 residues. V lost 2 bases to trimming and J lost 5 bases; unmatched junction nucleotides: 6.

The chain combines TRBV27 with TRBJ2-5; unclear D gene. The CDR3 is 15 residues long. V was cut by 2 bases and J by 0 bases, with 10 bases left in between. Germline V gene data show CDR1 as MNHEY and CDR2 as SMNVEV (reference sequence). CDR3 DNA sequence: TGTGCCAGCAGTTTAGTACGGTCGTACCAAGAGACCCAGTACTTC. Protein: CASSLVRSYQETQYF.

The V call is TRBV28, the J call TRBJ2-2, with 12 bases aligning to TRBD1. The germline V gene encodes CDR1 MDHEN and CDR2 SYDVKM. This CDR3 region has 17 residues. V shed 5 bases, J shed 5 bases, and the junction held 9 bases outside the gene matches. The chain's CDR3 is CASSPPGQGARTGELFF. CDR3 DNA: TGTGCCAGCAGTCCACCGGGACAGGGGGCGCGGACCGGGGAGCTGTTTTTT.

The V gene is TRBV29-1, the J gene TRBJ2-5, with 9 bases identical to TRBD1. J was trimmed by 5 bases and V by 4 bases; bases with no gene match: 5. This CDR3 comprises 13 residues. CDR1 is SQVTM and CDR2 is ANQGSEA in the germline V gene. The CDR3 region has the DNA TGCAGCGTTGGACAGGGGGGACTGGAGACCCAGTACTTC. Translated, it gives CSVGQGGLETQYF.

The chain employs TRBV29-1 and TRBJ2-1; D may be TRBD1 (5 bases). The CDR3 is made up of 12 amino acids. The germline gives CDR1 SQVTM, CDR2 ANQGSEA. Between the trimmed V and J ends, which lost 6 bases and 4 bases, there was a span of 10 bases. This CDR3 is CSVIQDYNEQFF. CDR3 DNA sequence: TGCAGCGTCATACAGGATTACAATGAGCAGTTCTTC.

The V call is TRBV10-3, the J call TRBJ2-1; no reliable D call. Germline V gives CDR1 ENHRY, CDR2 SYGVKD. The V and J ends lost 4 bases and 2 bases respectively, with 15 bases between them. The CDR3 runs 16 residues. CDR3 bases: TGTGCCATCAGTGCAGCCTCGGGTCTAACCTACAATGAGCAGTTCTTC. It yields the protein CAISAASGLTYNEQFF.

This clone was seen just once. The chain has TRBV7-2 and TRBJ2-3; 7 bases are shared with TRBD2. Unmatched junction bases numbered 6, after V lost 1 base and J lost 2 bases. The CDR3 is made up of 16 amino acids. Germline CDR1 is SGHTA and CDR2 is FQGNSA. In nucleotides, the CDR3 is TGTGCCAGCAGCTTAGGCCCTAGCGGAATCACAGATACGCAGTATTTT. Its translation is CASSLGPSGITDTQYF.

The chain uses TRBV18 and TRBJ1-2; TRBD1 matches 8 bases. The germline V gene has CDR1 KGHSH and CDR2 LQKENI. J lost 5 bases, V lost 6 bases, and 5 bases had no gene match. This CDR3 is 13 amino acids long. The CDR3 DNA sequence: TGTGCCAGCTCCCCGACAGGGGAATATGGCTACACCTTC. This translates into CASSPTGEYGYTF. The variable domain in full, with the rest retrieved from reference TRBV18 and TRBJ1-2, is NAGVMQNPRHLVRRRGQEARLRCSPMKGHSHVYWYRQLPEEGLKFMVYLQKENIIDESGMPKERFSAEFPKEGPSILRIQQVVRGDSAAYFCASSPTGEYGYTFGSGTRLTVV.

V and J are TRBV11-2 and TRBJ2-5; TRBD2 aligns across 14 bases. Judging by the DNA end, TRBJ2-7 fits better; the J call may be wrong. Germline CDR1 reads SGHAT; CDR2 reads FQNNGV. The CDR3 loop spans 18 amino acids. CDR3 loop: CASSSGLAGAWGAYEQYF. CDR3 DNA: TGTGCCAGCAGCTCGGGACTAGCGGGGGCCTGGGGGGCCTACGAGCAGTACTTC.

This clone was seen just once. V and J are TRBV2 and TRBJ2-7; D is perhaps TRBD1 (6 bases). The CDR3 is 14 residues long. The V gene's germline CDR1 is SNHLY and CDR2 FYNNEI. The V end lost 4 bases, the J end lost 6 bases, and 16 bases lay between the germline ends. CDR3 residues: CASSGDTATREQYF. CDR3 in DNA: TGTGCCAGCAGTGGGGACACTGCTACTCGCGAGCAGTACTTC.

CDR3 DNA: TGTGCCAGTAGGTCGGGACAGGTGGCTTCACCCCTCCACTTT. Protein product: CASRSGQVASPLHF. V usage is TRBV19 and J usage is TRBJ1-6; 8 bases are shared with TRBD1. Germline CDR1 and CDR2: LNHDA and SQIVND (reference sequence). The CDR3 is 14 amino acids. Germline trimming cut 6 bases from V and 9 bases from J; bases unmatched to any gene: 7.

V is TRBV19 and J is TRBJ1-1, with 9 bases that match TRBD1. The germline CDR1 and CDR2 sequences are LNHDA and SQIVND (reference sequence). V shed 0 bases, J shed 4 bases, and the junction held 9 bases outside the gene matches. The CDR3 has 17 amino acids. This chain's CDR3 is CASSIEYGDREGTEAFF. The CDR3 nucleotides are TGTGCCAGTAGTATAGAATATGGGGACAGGGAGGGCACTGAAGCTTTCTTT.

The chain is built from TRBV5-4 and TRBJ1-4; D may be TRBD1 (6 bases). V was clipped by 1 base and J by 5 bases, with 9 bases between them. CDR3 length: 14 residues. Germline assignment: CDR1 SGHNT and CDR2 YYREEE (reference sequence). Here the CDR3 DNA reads TGTGCCAGCAGCTTGACAGGGCCAAATGAAAAACTGTTTTTT. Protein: CASSLTGPNEKLFF.